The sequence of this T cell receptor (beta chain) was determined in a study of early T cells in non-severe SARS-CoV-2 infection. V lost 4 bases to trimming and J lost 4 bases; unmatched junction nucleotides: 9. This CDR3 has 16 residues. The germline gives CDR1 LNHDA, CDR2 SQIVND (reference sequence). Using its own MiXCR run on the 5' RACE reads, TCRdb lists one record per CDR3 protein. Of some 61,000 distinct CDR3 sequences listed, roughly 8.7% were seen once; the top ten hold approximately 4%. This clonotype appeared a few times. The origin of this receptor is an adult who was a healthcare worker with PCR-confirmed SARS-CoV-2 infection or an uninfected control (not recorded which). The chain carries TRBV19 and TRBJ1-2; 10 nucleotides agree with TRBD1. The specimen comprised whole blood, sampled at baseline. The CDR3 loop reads CASSTTTGTGVYGYTF. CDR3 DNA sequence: TGTGCCAGTAGTACCACCACCGGGACAGGGGTCTATGGCTACACCTTC.